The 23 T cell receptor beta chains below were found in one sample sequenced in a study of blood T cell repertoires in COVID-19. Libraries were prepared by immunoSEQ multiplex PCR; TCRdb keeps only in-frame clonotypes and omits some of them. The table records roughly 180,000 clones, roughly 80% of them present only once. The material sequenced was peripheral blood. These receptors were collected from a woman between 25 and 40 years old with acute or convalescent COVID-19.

The CDR3 region has the DNA TGTGCCAGCAGTTTAGACCTAGCGGGGAGAGAGACCCAGTACTTC. Amino acids: CASSLDLAGRETQYF. The chain uses TRBV28 and TRBJ2-5; TRBD2 matches at 9 bases. The V segment lost 2 bases and the J segment 4 bases; nucleotides outside the gene matches: 5. The CDR3 is made up of 15 amino acids. CDR1 MDHEN and CDR2 SYDVKM come from the germline V gene.

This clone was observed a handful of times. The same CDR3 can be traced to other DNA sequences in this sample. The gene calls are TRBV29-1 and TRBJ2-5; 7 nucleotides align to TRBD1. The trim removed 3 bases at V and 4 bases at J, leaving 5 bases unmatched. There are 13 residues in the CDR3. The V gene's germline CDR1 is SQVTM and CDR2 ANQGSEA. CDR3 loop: CSVDRGSGETQYF. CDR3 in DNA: TGCAGCGTTGACAGGGGGTCGGGAGAGACCCAGTACTTC. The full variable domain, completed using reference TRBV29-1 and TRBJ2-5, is SAVISQKPSRDICQRGTSLTIQCQVDSQVTMMFWYRQQPGQSLTLIATANQGSEATYESGFVIDKFPISRPNLTFSTLTVSNMSPEDSSIYLCSVDRGSGETQYFGPGTRLLVL.

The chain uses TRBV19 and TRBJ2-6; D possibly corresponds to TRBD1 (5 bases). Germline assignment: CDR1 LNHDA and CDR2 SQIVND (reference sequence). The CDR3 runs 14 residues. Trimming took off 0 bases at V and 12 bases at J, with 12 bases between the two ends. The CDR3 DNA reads TGTGCCAGTAGTATAGACTTAACAGGTCTCGTCCTGACTTTC. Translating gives CASSIDLTGLVLTF. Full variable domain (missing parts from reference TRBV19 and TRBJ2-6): DGGITQSPKYLFRKEGQNVTLSCEQNLNHDAMYWYRQDPGQGLRLIYYSQIVNDFQKGDIAEGYSVSREKKESFPLTVTSAQKNPTAFYLCASSIDLTGLVLTFGAGSRLTVL.

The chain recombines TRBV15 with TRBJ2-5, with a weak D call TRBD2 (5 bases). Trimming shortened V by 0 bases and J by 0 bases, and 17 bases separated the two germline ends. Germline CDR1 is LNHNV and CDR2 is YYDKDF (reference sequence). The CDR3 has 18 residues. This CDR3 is CATSRDLGGINNQETQYF. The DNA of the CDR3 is TGTGCCACCAGCAGAGATCTCGGAGGAATAAATAACCAAGAGACCCAGTACTTC.

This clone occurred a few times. Written as DNA, the CDR3 is TGTGCCAGCAGCCTAGGACAGGCTAGCAATCAGCCCCAGCATTTT. Amino acids: CASSLGQASNQPQHF. This rearrangement joins TRBV2 to TRBJ1-5, with 7 bases aligning to TRBD1. Germline V gene data show CDR1 as SNHLY and CDR2 as FYNNEI. With 6 bases clipped from V and 0 bases from J, the junction kept 5 bases outside the gene matches. The CDR3 extends over 15 amino acids.

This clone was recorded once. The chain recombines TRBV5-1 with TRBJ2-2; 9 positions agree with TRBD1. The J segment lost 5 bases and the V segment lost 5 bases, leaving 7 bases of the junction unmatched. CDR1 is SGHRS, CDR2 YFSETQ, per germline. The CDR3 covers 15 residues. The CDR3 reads CASSYRTGETGELFF. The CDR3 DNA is TGCGCCAGCAGTTACAGGACAGGGGAAACCGGGGAGCTGTTTTTT.

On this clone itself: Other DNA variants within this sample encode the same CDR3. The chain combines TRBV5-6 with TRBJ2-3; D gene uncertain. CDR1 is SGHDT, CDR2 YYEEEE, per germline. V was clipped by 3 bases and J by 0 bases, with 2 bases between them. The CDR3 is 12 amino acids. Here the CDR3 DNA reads TGTGCCAGCAGCTCTAGCACAGATACGCAGTATTTT. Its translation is CASSSSTDTQYF.

The CDR3 DNA reads as TGTGCCAGCAGCCCGCAAACAGGGAATCTAAATACGCAGTATTTT. Its translation: CASSPQTGNLNTQYF. The V and J genes are TRBV7-6 and TRBJ2-3; tentatively, D is TRBD1 (6 bases). The V gene lost 5 bases and the J gene lost 7 bases, with 19 bases spanning the gap. The germline CDR1 and CDR2 sequences are SGHVS and FNYEAQ. This CDR3 region has 15 residues.

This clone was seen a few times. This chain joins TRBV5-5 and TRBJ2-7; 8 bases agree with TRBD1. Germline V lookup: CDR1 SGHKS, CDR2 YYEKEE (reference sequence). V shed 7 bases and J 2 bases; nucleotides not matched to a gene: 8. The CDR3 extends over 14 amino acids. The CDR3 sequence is CASRAPGQAYEQYF. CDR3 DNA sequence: TGTGCCAGCCGAGCCCCGGGACAGGCCTACGAGCAGTACTTC.

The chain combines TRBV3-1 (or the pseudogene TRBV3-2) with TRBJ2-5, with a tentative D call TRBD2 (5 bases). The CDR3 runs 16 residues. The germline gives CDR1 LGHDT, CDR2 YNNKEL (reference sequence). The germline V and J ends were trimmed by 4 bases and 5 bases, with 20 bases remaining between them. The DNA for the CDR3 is TGTGCCAGCAGCCCCCGATGGAATAGCGTTGAGGAGACCCAGTACTTC. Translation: CASSPRWNSVEETQYF.

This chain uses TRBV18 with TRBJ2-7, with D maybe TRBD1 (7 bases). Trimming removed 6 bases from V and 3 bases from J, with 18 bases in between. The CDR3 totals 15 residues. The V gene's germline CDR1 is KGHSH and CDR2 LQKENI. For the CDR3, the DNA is TGTGCCAGCTCCGGGGCGGAGGGGGCCGGCTACGAGCAGTACTTC. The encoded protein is CASSGAEGAGYEQYF.

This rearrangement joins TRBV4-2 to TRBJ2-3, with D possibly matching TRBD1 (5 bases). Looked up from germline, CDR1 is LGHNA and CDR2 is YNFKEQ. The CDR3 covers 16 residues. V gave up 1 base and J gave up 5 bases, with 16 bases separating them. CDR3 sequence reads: CASSQGRGLPRDTQYF. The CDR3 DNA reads TGTGCCAGCAGCCAAGGAAGGGGCCTACCCAGAGATACGCAGTATTTT.

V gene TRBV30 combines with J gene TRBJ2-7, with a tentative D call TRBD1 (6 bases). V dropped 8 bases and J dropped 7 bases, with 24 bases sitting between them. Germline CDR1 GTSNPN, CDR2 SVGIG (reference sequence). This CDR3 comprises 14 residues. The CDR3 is CALRQDSLPREQYF. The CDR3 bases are TGTGCCCTCCGACAGGACAGCTTGCCCCGAGAGCAGTACTTC.

This CDR3 reads CASSQGGVTEAFF. CDR3 sequence (DNA): TGTGCCAGCAGTCAGGGGGGCGTCACTGAAGCTTTCTTT. The chain recombines TRBV2 with TRBJ1-1, with 7 bases aligning to TRBD1. Germline V gene sequence: CDR1 SNHLY, CDR2 FYNNEI. V gave up 5 bases and J gave up 4 bases; unmatched junction bases: 4. This CDR3 is built from 13 residues.

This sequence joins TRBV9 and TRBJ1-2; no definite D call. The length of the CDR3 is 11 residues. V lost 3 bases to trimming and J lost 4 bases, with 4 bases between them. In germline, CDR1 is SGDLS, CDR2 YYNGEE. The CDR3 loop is CASSDSYGYTF. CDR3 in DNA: TGTGCCAGCAGCGACAGCTATGGCTACACCTTC.

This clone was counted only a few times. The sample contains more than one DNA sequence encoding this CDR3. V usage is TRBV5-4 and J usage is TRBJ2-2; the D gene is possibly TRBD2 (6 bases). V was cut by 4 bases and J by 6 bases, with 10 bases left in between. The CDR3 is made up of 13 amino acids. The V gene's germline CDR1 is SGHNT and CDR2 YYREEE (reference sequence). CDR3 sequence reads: CASSPSGSGELFF. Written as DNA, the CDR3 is TGTGCCAGCAGCCCGAGCGGGTCCGGGGAGCTGTTTTTT. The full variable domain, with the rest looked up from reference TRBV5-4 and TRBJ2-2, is ETGVTQSPTHLIKTRGQQVTLRCSSQSGHNTVSWYQQALGQGPQFIFQYYREEENGRGNFPPRFSGLQFPNYSSELNVNALELDDSALYLCASSPSGSGELFFGEGSRLTVL.

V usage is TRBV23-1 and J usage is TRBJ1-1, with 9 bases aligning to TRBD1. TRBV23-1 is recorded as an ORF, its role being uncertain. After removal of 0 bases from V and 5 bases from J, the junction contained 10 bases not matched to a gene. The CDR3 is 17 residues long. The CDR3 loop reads CASSQSIPTGGMTEAFF. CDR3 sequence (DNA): TGCGCCAGCAGTCAATCTATCCCGACAGGGGGTATGACTGAAGCTTTCTTT.

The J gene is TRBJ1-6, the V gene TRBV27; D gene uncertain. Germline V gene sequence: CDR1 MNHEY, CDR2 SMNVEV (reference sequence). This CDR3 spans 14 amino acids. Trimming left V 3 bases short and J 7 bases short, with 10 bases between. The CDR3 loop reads CASSFGGRNSPLHF. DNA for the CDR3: TGTGCCAGCAGTTTCGGCGGCCGGAATTCACCCCTCCACTTT.

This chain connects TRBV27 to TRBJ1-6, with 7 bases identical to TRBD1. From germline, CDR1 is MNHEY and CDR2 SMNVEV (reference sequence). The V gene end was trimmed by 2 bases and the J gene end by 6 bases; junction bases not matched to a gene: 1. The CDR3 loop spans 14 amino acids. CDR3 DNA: TGTGCCAGCAGTTTAGGGACAGCTAATTCACCCCTCCACTTT. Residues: CASSLGTANSPLHF.

CDR3 loop: CASGRRQKSGEGYTF. The DNA of the CDR3 is TGTGCCAGCGGGAGACGCCAAAAATCGGGAGAGGGCTACACCTTC. The chain uses TRBV27 and TRBJ1-2; D is ambiguous. Looked up from germline, CDR1 is MNHEY and CDR2 is SMNVEV (reference sequence). Trimming removed 8 bases at V and 8 bases at J, with 24 bases between. This CDR3 has 15 amino acids.

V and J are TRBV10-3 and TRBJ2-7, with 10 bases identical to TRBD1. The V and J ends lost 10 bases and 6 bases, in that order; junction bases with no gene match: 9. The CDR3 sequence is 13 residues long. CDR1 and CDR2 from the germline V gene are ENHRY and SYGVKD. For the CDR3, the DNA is TGTGCCACTGCGGGACAGGGGTTGGGCGAGCAGTACTTC. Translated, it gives CATAGQGLGEQYF.

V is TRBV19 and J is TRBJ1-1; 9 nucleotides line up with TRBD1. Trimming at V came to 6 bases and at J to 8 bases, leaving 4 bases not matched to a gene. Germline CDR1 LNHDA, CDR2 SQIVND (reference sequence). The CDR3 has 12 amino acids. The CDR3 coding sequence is TGTGCCAGTAGGCAAGGGACAGGGGAAGCTTTCTTT. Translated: CASRQGTGEAFF.

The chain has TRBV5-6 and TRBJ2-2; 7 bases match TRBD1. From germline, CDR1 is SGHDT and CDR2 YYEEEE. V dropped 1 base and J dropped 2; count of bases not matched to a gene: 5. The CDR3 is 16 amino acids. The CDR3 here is CASSLPTGVNTGELFF. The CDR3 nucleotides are TGTGCCAGCAGCTTGCCAACAGGGGTCAACACCGGGGAGCTGTTTTTT.